The text below deals with one T cell receptor (beta chain). The record originates from a study of shared T cell receptors in the human thymus. The method was immunoSEQ multiplex PCR; TCRdb's version includes in-frame clones alone and lacks a portion of them. Of 500,000 to 750,000 clones detected, 88% appear once; the ten largest clones hold about 0.01%. CDR3 size: 16 residues. Germline CDR1 SGHNT, CDR2 YENEEA. Trimming pared 5 bases from V and 2 bases from J, leaving 16 bases between. This sample was also put to use in a study of human thymus T cells. That work adds: Resections that were taken during corrective heart surgery supplied the thymus tissue.

The specimen was thymocytes. This chain uses TRBV11-3 with TRBJ2-1; D possibly corresponds to TRBD1 (7 bases). The sequence came from a boy younger than two with a congenital heart defect. CDR3 nucleotides: TGTGCCAGCAGCCCGGGACAGCCGGGGGCCTACAATGAGCAGTTCTTC. Its translation: CASSPGQPGAYNEQFF.